This T cell receptor beta chain was retrieved from a study of cytomegalovirus exposure and HLA in healthy donors. Overall study results and limits: Earlier analysis looked at TCR beta V segments, and most were productive about 87% or about 30% of the time. Later, an analysis showed that TCR beta chains associated with HLA were more clonally expanded than others that were equally common.

Remarks on this clone: Its antigen is undetermined.

Looked up from germline, CDR1 is SGDLS and CDR2 is YYNGEE. The CDR3 is 15 residues long. V lost 4 bases to trimming and J lost 1 base; unmatched junction nucleotides: 5. Researchers ran the PCR with 60 Vbeta and 13 Jbeta primers. Sequencing used immunoSEQ multiplex PCR; TCRdb keeps in-frame clones, though not all of them. The sample shows roughly 100,000 clones, more than 60% of them seen only once. Input material: PBMCs. The V gene is TRBV9, the J gene TRBJ2-3; 8 positions match TRBD2. The source of this sequence is a man in his forties in good health and CMV-seronegative. The CDR3 DNA follows: TGTGCCAGCAGCCCCCGAGCGGGGGGCACAGATACGCAGTATTTT. It is translated as CASSPRAGGTDTQYF. The full variable domain, in which reference TRBV9 and TRBJ2-3 provide the parts outside the CDR3, is DSGVTQTPKHLITATGQRVTLRCSPRSGDLSVYWYQQSLDQGLQFLIQYYNGEERAKGNILERFSAQQFPDLHSELNLSSLELGDSALYFCASSPRAGGTDTQYFGPGTRLTVL.